One sample yielded the 27 T cell receptor beta chains listed below, sequenced in a study of glioma-infiltrating T cells. Using RNA template, CDR3s of TCR alpha and beta were amplified with iRepertoire arm-PCR. TCRdb ran MiXCR on the multiplex PCR reads and lists one entry per CDR3 protein. The sample holds more than 95,000 distinct CDR3 sequences, less than 30% seen once. Material: glioma tissue, nonneoplastic brain tissue, or PBMCs (not recorded which). These receptor sequences come from a human donor with low-grade glioma or glioblastoma, undergoing nonglioma brain surgery, or in good health (not recorded which).

This clonotype has a handful of counts. This may arise from a read error, as a much more abundant clone is one base away. As DNA, the CDR3 is TGTGCCAGCAGTGAACAAGAAACTGAAGCTTTCTTT. It yields the protein CASSEQETEAFF. The rearrangement uses TRBV6-1 and TRBJ1-1; D gene unclear. The CDR3 covers 12 residues. CDR1 and CDR2 from the germline V gene are MNHNS and SASEGT. Trimming removed 2 bases from V and 5 bases from J, with 6 bases in between.

The rearrangement uses TRBV9 and TRBJ2-3; no reliable D call. This CDR3 region has 15 residues. Per the germline V gene, CDR1 is SGDLS and CDR2 is YYNGEE. V lost 3 bases, J lost 1 base, and 12 bases lay in between. The CDR3, as DNA: TGTGCCAGCAGCGCGCGACATCAGGGCACAGATACGCAGTATTTT. It specifies CASSARHQGTDTQYF.

This clonotype was found a few times. V and J are TRBV29-1 and TRBJ2-5, with D tentatively TRBD1 (5 bases). Germline V gene lookup returns CDR1 SQVTM and CDR2 ANQGSEA. V dropped 4 bases and J dropped 1 base, with 7 bases sitting between them. The length of the CDR3 is 12 residues. The CDR3 DNA sequence: TGCAGCGTTGGACAGACCCAAGAGACCCAGTACTTC. Translation: CSVGQTQETQYF.

This clonotype was counted between two and nine times. This sequence joins TRBV4-3 and TRBJ1-2; D gene unclear. Germline V gene data show CDR1 as LGHNA and CDR2 as YSLEER. V lost 2 bases, J lost 6 bases, and 19 bases lay in between. This CDR3 has 16 amino acids. CDR3 sequence (DNA): TGCGCCAGCAGCCAATATGAGAGGTCGGGTCATGATGGCTACACCTTC. The encoded protein is CASSQYERSGHDGYTF.

This chain links TRBV5-1 with TRBJ2-1; 9 bases map to TRBD2. Germline values: CDR1 SGHRS, CDR2 YFSETQ. Trimming cost V 2 bases and J 5 bases; bases outside gene matches: 2. The CDR3 sequence is 14 residues long. This chain's CDR3 is CASSFASGNNEQFF. The CDR3 coding sequence is TGCGCCAGCAGCTTCGCTAGCGGGAACAATGAGCAGTTCTTC.

Of note for this clonotype: It may be a read error: a sequence one base away is much more abundant. The genes are TRBV7-2 and TRBJ2-6; D not certain. Germline V gene data show CDR1 as SGHTA and CDR2 as FQGNSA. With 1 base removed from V and 1 base from J, the gap between germline ends came to 5 bases. The CDR3 sequence is 15 residues long. CDR3 bases: TGTGCCAGCAGCTTAGTCGGTTCTGGGGCCAACGTCCTGACTTTC. Translation: CASSLVGSGANVLTF.

For this clonotype: A read error may be the cause here, since a much bigger clone is one base away. The chain uses TRBV12-3 or TRBV12-4 and TRBJ2-7; D unclear. The CDR3 has 11 amino acids. V was clipped by 9 bases and J by 6 bases, with 12 bases between them. The CDR3 sequence is CARSRTSEQYF. CDR3 bases: TGTGCCAGAAGCCGTACGAGCGAGCAGTACTTC.

This clonotype was recorded many times. The chain combines TRBV28 with TRBJ1-2; D possibly corresponds to TRBD1 (5 bases). Trimming pared 6 bases from V and 4 bases from J, leaving 15 bases between. The length of the CDR3 is 14 residues. Germline V gene lookup returns CDR1 MDHEN and CDR2 SYDVKM. This CDR3 is CASSGGDQPYGYTF. In DNA, the CDR3 is TGTGCCAGCAGCGGAGGGGATCAACCCTATGGCTACACCTTC.

The rearrangement uses TRBV6-9 and TRBJ2-7; D uncertain. This CDR3 is 17 amino acids long. Germline values: CDR1 MNHGY, CDR2 SVAAGI. The germline V and J ends were trimmed by 4 bases and 1 base, with 20 bases remaining between them. CDR3: CASSFTQAQARSYEQYF. In DNA form, the CDR3 reads TGTGCCAGCAGTTTTACCCAAGCTCAAGCGAGATCCTACGAGCAGTACTTC.

In this sample, this clonotype turned up many times. This chain links TRBV7-2 with TRBJ1-1, with unresolved D. The CDR3 sequence is 15 residues long. V gave up 2 bases and J gave up 2 bases, with 12 bases separating them. Germline CDR1 reads SGHTA; CDR2 reads FQGNSA. In DNA form, the CDR3 reads TGTGCCAGCAGCTTAACTCAGAATGCCAACACTGAAGCTTTCTTT. Translating gives CASSLTQNANTEAFF.

This clonotype occurred many times. The chain combines TRBV28 with TRBJ2-7; 8 bases are a match to TRBD2. CDR3 length: 15 amino acids. J lost 2 bases, V lost 2 bases, and 5 bases had no gene match. Germline V gene sequence: CDR1 MDHEN, CDR2 SYDVKM. The CDR3, as DNA: TGTGCCAGCAGTTTAGACGGGGGGGCCACCTACGAGCAGTACTTC. This sequence encodes CASSLDGGATYEQYF.

This clonotype was picked up a small number of times. The rearrangement uses TRBV29-1 and TRBJ2-2, with D unclear. CDR1 is SQVTM, CDR2 ANQGSEA, per germline. The CDR3 covers 12 residues. Deletions cut 5 bases from V and 2 bases from J, with 6 bases between. CDR3 sequence: CSVWSNTGELFF. The CDR3 DNA reads as TGCAGCGTTTGGTCTAACACCGGGGAGCTGTTTTTT.

Ten or more counts support this clonotype. The gene calls are TRBV2 and TRBJ2-7, with D tentatively TRBD2 (7 bases). Germline lookup yields CDR1 SNHLY and CDR2 FYNNEI. V lost 7 bases and J lost 0, with 10 bases in between. This CDR3 has 13 amino acids. CDR3: CASKGGGSYEQYF. CDR3 nucleotides: TGTGCCAGCAAAGGGGGGGGCTCCTACGAGCAGTACTTC.

There are many counts of this clonotype. The chain combines TRBV6-1 with TRBJ2-3; D gene unclear. Germline CDR1 reads MNHNS; CDR2 reads SASEGT. CDR3 length: 15 residues. Trimming took off 7 bases at V and 2 bases at J, with 16 bases between the two ends. The CDR3 region has the DNA TGTGCCAGCACCGCCTCCACAGTTGCCACAGATACGCAGTATTTT. This sequence encodes CASTASTVATDTQYF.

The rearrangement links TRBV29-1 to TRBJ2-4, with TRBD1 matching over 9 bases. This CDR3 spans 13 amino acids. J was trimmed by 9 bases and V by 4 bases; bases with no gene match: 7. Germline assignment: CDR1 SQVTM and CDR2 ANQGSEA. In DNA, the CDR3 is TGCAGCGTTGTGTCCCGACAGGGGGGCATTCAGTACTTC. It specifies CSVVSRQGGIQYF.

Comment on this clonotype: One junction end disagrees with the germline gene, perhaps due to a read error. The J gene is TRBJ1-3, the V gene TRBV27; D is possibly TRBD1 (5 bases). Germline lookup yields CDR1 MNHEY and CDR2 SMNVEV (reference sequence). The CDR3 length is 15 residues. CDR3 region: CASSCSGTTGNTIYF. The CDR3 bases are TGTGCAAGCAGTTGCTCCGGGACGACGGGAAACACCATATATTTT.

This clonotype was counted ten times or more. The V call is TRBV4-3, the J call TRBJ2-7; D call uncertain. V was trimmed by 0 bases and J by 6 bases, leaving 18 bases between them. CDR1 and CDR2 (germline): LGHNA, YSLEER. The CDR3 is made up of 16 amino acids. The CDR3 region has the DNA TGCGCCAGCAGCCAAGATATCTGGGCCCGGGTAGGCGAGCAGTACTTC. Translated, it gives CASSQDIWARVGEQYF.

The table lists this clonotype with many counts. The chain joins TRBV28 to TRBJ2-1; 9 bases agree with TRBD1. Germline values: CDR1 MDHEN, CDR2 SYDVKM. V dropped 4 bases and J dropped 2; count of bases not matched to a gene: 9. This CDR3 has 17 amino acids. DNA for the CDR3: TGTGCCAGCAGTTATCTTGACGGACAGGGGACCTACAATGAGCAGTTCTTC. Its translation: CASSYLDGQGTYNEQFF.

The rearrangement uses TRBV12-3 or TRBV12-4 and TRBJ1-5; D not resolved. V was clipped by 6 bases and J by 0 bases, with 18 bases between them. The CDR3 has 17 residues. CDR3 protein: CASSPRVWGYSNQPQHF. For the CDR3, the DNA is TGTGCCAGCAGCCCTCGAGTCTGGGGTTATAGCAATCAGCCCCAGCATTTT.

At least ten counts were recorded for this clonotype. The chain couples TRBV12-3 or TRBV12-4 to TRBJ2-1; 7 bases are a match to TRBD2. The junction had 3 bases not matched to a gene; V was cut back by 0 bases and J by 1 base. The CDR3 extends over 16 amino acids. The CDR3 loop is CASSLASGPSYNEQFF. The DNA of the CDR3 is TGTGCCAGCAGTTTAGCTAGCGGGCCGTCCTACAATGAGCAGTTCTTC.

This clonotype was counted only a few times. The chain is built from TRBV19 and TRBJ1-2, with D uncertain. In germline, CDR1 is LNHDA, CDR2 SQIVND (reference sequence). V was pared by 0 bases and J by 8 bases, with 13 bases between. There are 14 residues in the CDR3. The CDR3 spells CASSIDRQGNGYTF. For the CDR3, the DNA is TGTGCCAGTAGTATAGACCGTCAAGGGAACGGCTACACCTTC.

Points on this clonotype: A much bigger clone sits one base away, suggesting this may be a read error. The chain employs TRBV6-6 and TRBJ2-5; D is perhaps TRBD2 (7 bases). CDR3 length: 15 residues. Germline CDR1 and CDR2: MNHNY and SVGAGI (reference sequence). This CDR3 is CASSYSGGGPETLYF. CDR3 bases: TGTGCCAGCAGTTACTCAGGGGGAGGGCCGGAGACCCTGTACTTC.

Comment on this clonotype: A read error may be the cause here, since a much bigger clone is one base away. This rearrangement joins TRBV6-2 or TRBV6-3 to TRBJ2-3; D is perhaps TRBD1 or TRBD2 (6 bases each). The CDR3 has 16 residues. Per the germline V gene, CDR1 is MNHEY and CDR2 is SVGEGT. This CDR3 reads CAGSYSTNGGPDTQYF. CDR3 coding DNA: TGTGCCGGCAGTTACTCGACCAATGGGGGGCCAGATACGCAGTATTTT.

Details on this clonotype: With a much larger clone just one base away, this may be a read error. The rearrangement links TRBV7-3 to TRBJ2-3; D is ambiguous. This CDR3 is 15 amino acids long. Germline assignment: CDR1 SGHTA and CDR2 FQGTGA. The CDR3 is CASGLIVESTDTQYF. The CDR3 nucleotides are TGTGCCAGCGGCTTAATAGTGGAAAGCACAGATACGCAGTATTTT.

This clonotype has at least ten counts. V usage is TRBV11-2 and J usage is TRBJ1-1, with TRBD1 as a possible D gene (5 bases). V was clipped by 5 bases and J by 1 base, with 8 bases between them. Germline loops: CDR1 SGHAT, CDR2 FQNNGV. The length of the CDR3 is 13 residues. CDR3 sequence (DNA): TGTGCCAGCAGCCATGGACAGAACACTGAAGCTTTCTTT. Encoded protein: CASSHGQNTEAFF.

In regard to this clonotype: The CDR3 does not end in the conserved phenylalanine or tryptophan, so this is likely a read error. The genes are TRBV4-2 and TRBJ2-3, with D possibly TRBD2 on 5 matching bases. Looked up from germline, CDR1 is LGHNA and CDR2 is YNFKEQ. Trimming stripped 4 bases from V and 3 bases from J, with 14 bases between. The CDR3 is 15 amino acids. The CDR3: CASSRPLEITDTQYS. The CDR3 coding sequence is TGTGCCAGCAGCCGTCCACTAGAGATTACAGATACGCAGTATTCT.

In regard to this clonotype: Just one base apart from a much larger clone, this may be a read error. This chain connects TRBV6-2 or TRBV6-3 to TRBJ2-7; no clear D. Germline V gives CDR1 MNHEY, CDR2 SVGEGT. This CDR3 spans 12 amino acids. Here the CDR3 reads CGSSQTQDEQYF. The CDR3 DNA is TGTGGCAGCAGTCAAACCCAGGACGAGCAGTACTTC.